Described below is a single TCR beta chain sequence and its context. Antigen specificity is unknown. TCRdb's table, derived via immunoSEQ multiplex PCR, lists solely in-frame clones and lacks some. The sample yields some 16,000 clones, 92% seen once. Time point in this sample: inflamed ileum from the surgical specimen. The data were obtained in a study of T cell repertoires in ileal Crohn's disease. Overall study: Under 40% were active smokers at surgery; median disease duration was approximately 8.5 years. Study outcomes and limitations: Compared with CD4 T cells, sorted CD8 cells carried more expanded clones.

The CDR3 runs 14 residues. CDR1 and CDR2 from the germline V gene are MDHEN and SYDVKM. Trimming removed 7 bases at V and 3 bases at J, with 13 bases between. V is TRBV28 and J is TRBJ1-3; perhaps TRBD1 as D (6 bases). This TCR was sampled from an adult with Crohn's disease. Sequences were obtained from ileal tissue. The CDR3 loop is CASTLADSGNTIYF. The CDR3, as DNA: TGTGCCAGCACCCTCGCGGACAGTGGAAACACCATATATTTT.